The rows below give T cell receptor beta chains drawn from one sample of a study of CD8 T cells in Susac syndrome. TCRdb reprocessed the immunoSEQ multiplex PCR reads via MiXCR and lists one record per CDR3 protein. The top ten hold approximately 0.12% of the sample, which has about 400,000 distinct CDR3 sequences, 85% to 90% seen once. The sequenced material came from CD8+ T cells from PBMCs. Every receptor here comes from a human donor with multiple sclerosis. CDR3s include the opening cysteine and the closing phenylalanine or tryptophan. The D gene is left open where the match is weak. A row's size may be missing; if present it is once, few, many or a size class.

D: NA
size: NA
V: TRBV4-1
J: TRBJ1-3
DNA: TGCGCCAGCAGCCAAGGGAGGGGTTCCTCTGGAAACACCATATGTTTT
CDR3: CASSQGRGSSGNTICF

D: NA
size: NA
V: TRBV29-1
J: TRBJ2-7
DNA: TGCAGCGTTGAGGATAGGGCAACCTACGAGCAGTACTTC
CDR3: CSVEDRATYEQYF

D: TRBD1
size: NA
V: TRBV29-1
J: TRBJ2-2
DNA: TGCAGCGTGGGGACAGGAACCGGGGAGCTGTTTTTT
CDR3: CSVGTGTGELFF

D: TRBD1
size: NA
V: TRBV27
J: TRBJ2-1
DNA: TGTGCCAGCAGTTCCCCGGACAGGGTCTCCTACAATGAGCAGTTCTTC
CDR3: CASSSPDRVSYNEQFF

D: TRBD1
size: few
V: TRBV6-1
J: TRBJ1-1
DNA: TGTGCCAGCACATCATCCGGGACAGGGCGTTCAGGTGAAGCTTTCTTT
CDR3: CASTSSGTGRSGEAFF

D: TRBD1
size: once
V: TRBV14
J: TRBJ1-6
DNA: TGTGCCAGCAGCCATCCCACACCCGGGACAGGGATGGATTCACCCCTCCACTTT
CDR3: CASSHPTPGTGMDSPLHF

D: TRBD1
size: NA
V: TRBV6-1
J: TRBJ2-1
DNA: TGTGCCAGCAGTAAGACCCGGGACAGACAATACAATGAGCAGTTCTTC
CDR3: CASSKTRDRQYNEQFF

D: NA
size: NA
V: TRBV4-1
J: TRBJ1-1
DNA: TGCGCCAGCAGCCAAGAACGGGGGGCTATTGAAGCTTTCTTT
CDR3: CASSQERGAIEAFF

D: TRBD2
size: NA
V: TRBV6-5
J: TRBJ2-7
DNA: TGTGCCAGCAGTTACGAGCCTAGCGGGAGCTACGAGCAGTACTTC
CDR3: CASSYEPSGSYEQYF

D: NA
size: once
V: TRBV5-1
J: TRBJ2-7
DNA: TGCGCCAGCAGCTTCGGACTGAAGTACGAGCAGTACTTC
CDR3: CASSFGLKYEQYF